The 20 T cell receptor beta chains below come from one sample, sequenced in a study of T cells in tumors after PD-1 blockade. Some clones are missing from TCRdb's copy, which holds only in-frame ones; the method was immunoSEQ multiplex PCR. Among some 43,000 clones, over 70% were seen once, and the ten largest hold about 4%. The specimen was PBMCs, collected before anti-PD-1 treatment. The receptors here all came from a human donor with basal cell carcinoma.

The V and J genes are TRBV5-4 and TRBJ2-1, with 8 bases aligning to TRBD1. Trimming cost V 1 base and J 7 bases; bases outside gene matches: 7. CDR3 length: 15 residues. CDR1 and CDR2 from the germline V gene are SGHNT and YYREEE (reference sequence). As DNA, the CDR3 is TGTGCCAGCAGCTTGAATCAGGGGGCGCGGAATGAGCAGTTCTTC. Translating it yields CASSLNQGARNEQFF. The entire variable domain, with the rest obtained from reference TRBV5-4 and TRBJ2-1, is as follows: ETGVTQSPTHLIKTRGQQVTLRCSSQSGHNTVSWYQQALGQGPQFIFQYYREEENGRGNFPPRFSGLQFPNYSSELNVNALELDDSALYLCASSLNQGARNEQFFGPGTRLTVL.

This clone was counted between two and nine times. The V call is TRBV3-1 (or the pseudogene TRBV3-2), the J call TRBJ2-2, with TRBD2 matching 12 bases. Trimming at V came to 4 bases and at J to 3 bases, leaving 9 bases not matched to a gene. The CDR3 is 18 amino acids. The germline V gene has CDR1 LGHDT and CDR2 YNNKEL (reference sequence). This chain's CDR3 is CASSRGTSGGRYTGELFF. CDR3 sequence (DNA): TGTGCCAGCAGCCGAGGTACTAGCGGGGGGCGTTACACCGGGGAGCTGTTTTTT.

The V call is TRBV27, the J call TRBJ2-7, with D possibly TRBD1 on 6 matching bases. Germline CDR1 is MNHEY and CDR2 is SMNVEV (reference sequence). The CDR3 loop spans 13 amino acids. Trimming cost V 0 bases and J 8 bases, with 11 bases left between them. The CDR3 nucleotides are TGTGCCAGCAGTTTATCACTGACAGGCCAGCAGTACTTC. This gives the protein CASSLSLTGQQYF.

The table lists this clone with a count of one. The chain is built from TRBV30 and TRBJ2-1; D perhaps matches TRBD2 (7 bases). V was cut by 4 bases and J by 0 bases, with 13 bases left in between. The length of the CDR3 is 15 residues. Germline V gene lookup returns CDR1 GTSNPN and CDR2 SVGIG (reference sequence). CDR3 sequence reads: CAWKGGGRSYNEQFF. The CDR3 nucleotides read TGTGCCTGGAAAGGCGGGGGCCGCTCCTACAATGAGCAGTTCTTC.

The chain couples TRBV19 to TRBJ2-1, with D perhaps TRBD2 (5 bases). Trimming left V 5 bases short and J 7 bases short, with 24 bases between. CDR3 length equals 17 residues. Germline V lookup: CDR1 LNHDA, CDR2 SQIVND (reference sequence). CDR3 amino acids: CASSPLGGLPLRNEQFF. For the CDR3, the DNA is TGTGCCAGTAGTCCCCTCGGTGGACTCCCGCTTCGAAATGAGCAGTTCTTC.

The sample holds a few counts of this clone. The chain uses TRBV30 and TRBJ1-1; D uncertain. Per germline, CDR1 GTSNPN and CDR2 SVGIG (reference sequence). With 1 base removed from V and 5 bases from J, the gap between germline ends came to 14 bases. There are 14 residues in the CDR3. CDR3 sequence (DNA): TGTGCCTGGAGTGGGGGAGGTGGAGCAACTGAAGCTTTCTTT. It translates to CAWSGGGGATEAFF. The full variable domain, completed using reference TRBV30 and TRBJ1-1, is SQTIHQWPATLVQPVGSPLSLECTVEGTSNPNLYWYRQAAGRGLQLLFYSVGIGQISSEVPQNLSASRPQDRQFILSSKKLLLSDSGFYLCAWSGGGGATEAFFGQGTRLTVV.

The chain is built from TRBV3-1 (or the pseudogene TRBV3-2) and TRBJ2-7, with D hard to call. The germline V gene encodes CDR1 LGHDT and CDR2 YNNKEL (reference sequence). V lost 2 bases to trimming and J lost 0 bases, with 5 bases between them. This CDR3 has 13 amino acids. CDR3 DNA sequence: TGTGCCAGCAGCCAAACCCGCTCCTACGAGCAGTACTTC. Translating it yields CASSQTRSYEQYF.

J is TRBJ1-1 and V is TRBV6-4, with D possibly TRBD1 on 5 matching bases. Germline CDR1 is MRHNA and CDR2 is SNTAGT. There are 12 residues in the CDR3. The V and J ends lost 6 bases and 1 base respectively, with 6 bases between them. The CDR3 nucleotides read TGTGCCAGCAGAGGGGAGAACACTGAAGCTTTCTTT. Encoded protein: CASRGENTEAFF.

V usage is TRBV11-2 and J usage is TRBJ2-1, with 11 bases lining up with TRBD2. CDR3 length equals 18 residues. Germline CDR1 is SGHAT and CDR2 is FQNNGV. The V gene end was trimmed by 2 bases and the J gene end by 3 bases; junction bases not matched to a gene: 9. For the CDR3, the DNA is TGTGCCAGCAGCTTATTTAGCGGGGGGGGCTTTGTCTACAATGAGCAGTTCTTC. This sequence encodes CASSLFSGGGFVYNEQFF.

This clone has more than one count but fewer than ten. The chain combines TRBV5-5 with TRBJ2-7, with TRBD1 matching over 8 bases. CDR3 length equals 15 residues. Germline V gene data show CDR1 as SGHKS and CDR2 as YYEKEE (reference sequence). V lost 4 bases to trimming and J lost 7 bases; unmatched junction nucleotides: 13. The CDR3 protein is CASSALTGASDEQYF. The CDR3 coding sequence is TGTGCCAGCAGCGCCTTGACAGGGGCTTCAGATGAGCAGTACTTC.

The V and J genes are TRBV4-1 and TRBJ1-2; TRBD1 agrees at 8 bases. Germline V lookup: CDR1 MGHRA, CDR2 YSYEKL. The CDR3 has 15 residues. V lost 4 bases to trimming and J lost 3 bases; unmatched junction nucleotides: 7. The CDR3 spells CASSPLGQEDYGYTF. The CDR3 DNA reads as TGCGCCAGCAGCCCCTTGGGACAGGAGGACTATGGCTACACCTTC.

This chain links TRBV4-1 with TRBJ2-2, with D perhaps matching TRBD1 (6 bases). The CDR3 has 17 residues. Germline values: CDR1 MGHRA, CDR2 YSYEKL. Trimming shortened V by 0 bases and J by 3 bases, and 14 bases separated the two germline ends. CDR3 residues: CASSQEGRGAYTGELFF. In DNA form, the CDR3 reads TGCGCCAGCAGCCAAGAGGGCAGGGGAGCGTACACCGGGGAGCTGTTTTTT.

The V call is TRBV5-1, the J call TRBJ1-5, with D perhaps matching TRBD1 (6 bases). V lost 2 bases to trimming and J lost 7 bases, with 13 bases between them. CDR1 is SGHRS, CDR2 YFSETQ, per germline. The CDR3 contains 14 residues. CDR3 sequence (DNA): TGCGCCAGCAGCTTCTCGGGGGCAGACCAGCCCCAGCATTTT. Amino acids: CASSFSGADQPQHF.

The chain recombines TRBV7-2 with TRBJ1-6, with 7 nucleotides matching TRBD1. The CDR3 has 16 amino acids. Germline V gene data show CDR1 as SGHTA and CDR2 as FQGNSA. After removal of 5 bases from V and 3 bases from J, the junction contained 7 bases not matched to a gene. CDR3 in amino acids: CASSLGTANYNSPLHF. CDR3 coding DNA: TGTGCCAGCAGCCTGGGGACAGCAAACTATAATTCACCCCTCCACTTT. The full variable domain, completed using reference TRBV7-2 and TRBJ1-6, is GAGVSQSPSNKVTEKGKDVELRCDPISGHTALYWYRQSLGQGLEFLIYFQGNSAPDKSGLPSDRFSAERTGGSVSTLTIQRTQQEDSAVYLCASSLGTANYNSPLHFGNGTRLTVT.

The V and J genes are TRBV6-5 and TRBJ1-2; 8 bases align to TRBD1. The CDR3 runs to 13 residues. CDR1 and CDR2 (germline): MNHEY, SVGAGI. J gave up 6 bases and V 5 bases, and 5 bases lay outside the gene matches. The CDR3: CASSIMDRDGYTF. The CDR3 DNA reads TGTGCCAGCAGTATAATGGACAGGGATGGCTACACCTTC.

J is TRBJ2-2 and V is TRBV6-5, with D unresolved. The ends were cut back, 4 bases at V and 6 bases at J, with 6 bases in the middle. Germline loops: CDR1 MNHEY, CDR2 SVGAGI. This CDR3 has 12 residues. CDR3 amino acids: CASSSGAGELFF. In nucleotides, the CDR3 is TGTGCCAGCAGTTCAGGAGCCGGGGAGCTGTTTTTT.

V usage is TRBV30 and J usage is TRBJ1-3; D not resolved. The germline V gene has CDR1 GTSNPN and CDR2 SVGIG (reference sequence). The V gene lost 1 base and the J gene lost 1 base, with 14 bases spanning the gap. CDR3 length equals 16 residues. For the CDR3, the DNA is TGTGCCTGGAGTGAACTAAACCTAGCTTCTGGAAACACCATATATTTT. It yields the protein CAWSELNLASGNTIYF.

The chain joins TRBV18 to TRBJ2-7; 8 nucleotides align to TRBD1. This CDR3 has 15 amino acids. The germline V gene encodes CDR1 KGHSH and CDR2 LQKENI. J gave up 6 bases and V 0 bases, and 7 bases lay outside the gene matches. The CDR3 DNA follows: TGTGCCAGCTCACCACCGTTGGACAGGGATCGCGAGCAGTACTTC. It codes for CASSPPLDRDREQYF. The whole variable domain, filled in from reference TRBV18 and TRBJ2-7, reads NAGVMQNPRHLVRRRGQEARLRCSPMKGHSHVYWYRQLPEEGLKFMVYLQKENIIDESGMPKERFSAEFPKEGPSILRIQQVVRGDSAAYFCASSPPLDRDREQYFGPGTRLTVT.

The chain combines TRBV6-5 with TRBJ1-2; D gene unclear. Germline CDR1 MNHEY, CDR2 SVGAGI. The V end lost 0 bases, the J end lost 2 bases, and 4 bases lay between the germline ends. The CDR3 is 13 amino acids. CDR3 DNA sequence: TGTGCCAGCAGTTACTCAGACAACTATGGCTACACCTTC. This codes for CASSYSDNYGYTF.

V usage is TRBV5-6 and J usage is TRBJ2-7; D not resolved. This CDR3 is 16 amino acids long. CDR1 SGHDT and CDR2 YYEEEE come from the germline V gene. Between the trimmed V and J ends, which lost 0 bases and 0 bases, there was a span of 13 bases. CDR3 region: CASSLGADWISYEQYF. As DNA, the CDR3 is TGTGCCAGCAGCTTGGGAGCCGACTGGATCTCCTACGAGCAGTACTTC.